Listed below are T cell receptor beta chains from one sample, sequenced in a study of CD8 T cells in Susac syndrome. TCRdb reprocessed the immunoSEQ multiplex PCR reads via MiXCR and lists one record per CDR3 protein. The sample lists about 210,000 distinct CDR3 sequences, around 93% occurring once. The sample consisted of CD4+ T cells from PBMCs. These TCRs come from a human donor in good health. CDR3s include the opening cysteine and the closing phenylalanine or tryptophan. Each record gives: J gene, D gene, V gene, CDR3 protein, CDR3 DNA. A D gene is named only where the DNA matches it firmly.

>TRBJ1-5|TRBD1|TRBV4-2
CASSPGPRDRVFQPQHF
TGTGCCAGCAGTCCTGGGCCTCGGGACAGGGTGTTTCAGCCCCAGCATTTT
>TRBJ2-7|.|TRBV5-1
CASSSTPGSSYEQYF
TGCGCCAGCAGCTCCACCCCAGGTTCCTCCTACGAGCAGTACTTC
>TRBJ1-2|.|TRBV4-1
CASSQGTFKQGFGYTF
TGCGCCAGCAGCCAAGGGACTTTCAAACAGGGATTTGGCTACACCTTC
>TRBJ1-5|TRBD1|TRBV12-3/TRBV12-4
CASRIGTGGNQPQHF
TGTGCCAGCAGAATAGGGACAGGGGGCAATCAGCCCCAGCATTTT
>TRBJ2-1|.|TRBV6-1
CASSGTGTNYNEQFF
TGTGCCAGCAGTGGTACCGGGACAAACTACAATGAGCAGTTCTTC
>TRBJ1-2|TRBD1|TRBV24-1
CATSDSGNDRGQGYTF
TGTGCCACCAGTGATTCCGGGAACGACAGGGGGCAAGGCTACACCTTC
>TRBJ2-5|.|TRBV7-2
CASSSVRVSQETQYF
TGTGCCAGCAGCTCGGTCAGGGTGTCCCAAGAGACCCAGTACTTC
>TRBJ2-1|TRBD1|TRBV29-1
CSVKGAEQFF
TGCAGCGTGAAGGGGGCTGAGCAGTTCTTC
>TRBJ2-5|.|TRBV20-1
CSASPAVARGGETQYF
TGCAGTGCTAGCCCGGCGGTGGCTAGAGGGGGAGAGACCCAGTACTTC
>TRBJ1-4|.|TRBV7-2
CASSLKGSEKLFF
TGTGCCAGCAGCTTAAAGGGGTCGGAAAAACTGTTTTTT
>TRBJ2-1|.|TRBV5-4
CASSLGLSVLQDNEQFF
TGTGCCAGCAGCTTGGGGCTTTCAGTGCTCCAGGACAATGAGCAGTTCTTC